This T cell receptor beta chain originates from a study of blood T cell repertoires in COVID-19. Overall study context: The samples span acute and convalescent COVID-19 from the United States, Italy and Spain. From T cells, B-cell-depleted T cells, or PBMCs came the material, which was cDNA or gDNA.

TCRdb keeps only in-frame clones here, not all; method: immunoSEQ multiplex PCR. The sample includes 200,000 to 300,000 clones, around 86% of them seen just once. This clonotype was sampled from a woman in her thirties or forties who had recovered from COVID-19. Sequencing was carried out using peripheral blood.

CDR3 residues: CASGRGQGVGEQFF. The CDR3 DNA sequence: TGTGCCAGTGGTAGGGGCCAGGGGGTGGGTGAGCAGTTCTTC. The chain uses TRBV19 and TRBJ2-1; TRBD1 matches at 7 bases. The CDR3 contains 14 residues. Germline V gene sequence: CDR1 LNHDA, CDR2 SQIVND (reference sequence). The V and J ends lost 8 bases and 9 bases, in that order; junction bases with no gene match: 13.